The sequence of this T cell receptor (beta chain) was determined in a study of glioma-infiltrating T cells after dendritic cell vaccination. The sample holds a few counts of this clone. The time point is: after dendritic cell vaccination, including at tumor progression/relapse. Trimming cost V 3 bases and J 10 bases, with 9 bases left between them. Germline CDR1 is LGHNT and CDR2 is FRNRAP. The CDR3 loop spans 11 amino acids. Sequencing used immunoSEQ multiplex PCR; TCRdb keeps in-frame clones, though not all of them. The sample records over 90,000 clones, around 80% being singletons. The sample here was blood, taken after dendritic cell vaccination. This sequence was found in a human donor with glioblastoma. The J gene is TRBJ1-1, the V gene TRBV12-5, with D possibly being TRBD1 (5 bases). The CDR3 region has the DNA TGTGCTAGTGGTTTTAGGGGTCCAGCTTTCTTT. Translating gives CASGFRGPAFF.